The entry below gives a single T cell receptor (beta chain) sequence along with its context. This entry is derived from a study of blood T cell repertoires in COVID-19. Profiling relied on immunoSEQ multiplex PCR, and the TCRdb table lists in-frame clones only, not all of them. The profile shows 100,000 to 110,000 clones, about 89% of them singletons. The V gene's germline CDR1 is SGHRS and CDR2 YFSETQ. This CDR3 spans 16 amino acids. The ends were cut back, 0 bases at V and 2 bases at J, with 9 bases in the middle. The sequencing input was peripheral blood. This chain connects TRBV5-1 to TRBJ2-6; a weak D match, TRBD2 (5 bases). This sequence originates from a man aged 50-59 years with active COVID-19. CDR3 DNA sequence: TGCGCCAGCAGCTTGGTTTCGGGGACTGGGGCCAACGTCCTGACTTTC. It translates to CASSLVSGTGANVLTF. The full variable domain, completed using reference TRBV5-1 and TRBJ2-6, is KAGVTQTPRYLIKTRGQQVTLSCSPISGHRSVSWYQQTPGQGLQFLFEYFSETQRNKGNFPGRFSGRQFSNSRSEMNVSTLELGDSALYLCASSLVSGTGANVLTFGAGSRLTVL.